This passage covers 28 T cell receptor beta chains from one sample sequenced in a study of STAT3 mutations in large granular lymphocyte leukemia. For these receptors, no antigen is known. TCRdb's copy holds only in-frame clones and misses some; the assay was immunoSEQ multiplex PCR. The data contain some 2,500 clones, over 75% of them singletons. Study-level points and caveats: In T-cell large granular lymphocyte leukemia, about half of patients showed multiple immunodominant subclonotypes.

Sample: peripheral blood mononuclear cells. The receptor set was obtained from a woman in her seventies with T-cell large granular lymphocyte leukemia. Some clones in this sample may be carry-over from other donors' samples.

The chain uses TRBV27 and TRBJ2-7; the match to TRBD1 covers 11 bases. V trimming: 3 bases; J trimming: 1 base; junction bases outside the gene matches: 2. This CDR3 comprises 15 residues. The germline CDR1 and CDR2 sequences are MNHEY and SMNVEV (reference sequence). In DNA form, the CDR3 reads TGTGCCAGCAGTTTCGGACAGGGGGCTTCCTACGAGCAGTACTTC. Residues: CASSFGQGASYEQYF.

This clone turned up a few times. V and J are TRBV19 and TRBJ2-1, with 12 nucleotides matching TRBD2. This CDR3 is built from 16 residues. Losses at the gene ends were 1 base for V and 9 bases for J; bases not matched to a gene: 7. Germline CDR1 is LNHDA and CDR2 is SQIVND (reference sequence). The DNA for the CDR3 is TGTGCCAGTAGTATAGGGCTAGCGGGGGGGCCTGTTGAGCAGTTCTTC. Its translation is CASSIGLAGGPVEQFF.

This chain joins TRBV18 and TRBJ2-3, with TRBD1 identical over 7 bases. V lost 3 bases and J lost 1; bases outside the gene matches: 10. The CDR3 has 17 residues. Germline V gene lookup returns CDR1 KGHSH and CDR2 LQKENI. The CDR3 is CASSPFGQAAGTDTQYF. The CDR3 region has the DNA TGTGCCAGCTCACCCTTCGGACAGGCCGCAGGCACAGATACGCAGTATTTT.

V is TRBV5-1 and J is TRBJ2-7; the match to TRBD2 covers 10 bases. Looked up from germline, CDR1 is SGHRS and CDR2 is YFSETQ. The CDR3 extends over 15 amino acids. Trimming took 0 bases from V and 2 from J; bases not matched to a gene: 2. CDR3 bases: TGCGCCAGCAGCTTGGTAGCGGGGGGCGCCTACGAGCAGTACTTC. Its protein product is CASSLVAGGAYEQYF.

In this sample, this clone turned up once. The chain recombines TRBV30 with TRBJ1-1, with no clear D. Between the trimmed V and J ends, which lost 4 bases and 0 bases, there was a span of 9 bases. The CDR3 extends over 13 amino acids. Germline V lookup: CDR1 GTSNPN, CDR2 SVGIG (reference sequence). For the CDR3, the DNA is TGTGCCTGGAACGGTCAGATGAACACTGAAGCTTTCTTT. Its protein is CAWNGQMNTEAFF.

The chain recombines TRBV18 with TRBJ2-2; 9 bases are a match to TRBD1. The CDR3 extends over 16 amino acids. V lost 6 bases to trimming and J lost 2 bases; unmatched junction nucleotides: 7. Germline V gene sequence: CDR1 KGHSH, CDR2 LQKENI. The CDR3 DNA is TGTGCCAGCTCCCCCAGACAGGGGGGCAACACCGGGGAGCTGTTTTTT. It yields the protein CASSPRQGGNTGELFF.

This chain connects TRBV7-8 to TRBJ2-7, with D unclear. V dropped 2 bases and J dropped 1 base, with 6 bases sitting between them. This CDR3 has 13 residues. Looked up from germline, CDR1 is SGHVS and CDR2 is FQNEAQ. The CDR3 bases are TGTGCCAGCAGCTTAAGGCGGTCCTACGAGCAGTACTTC. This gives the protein CASSLRRSYEQYF.

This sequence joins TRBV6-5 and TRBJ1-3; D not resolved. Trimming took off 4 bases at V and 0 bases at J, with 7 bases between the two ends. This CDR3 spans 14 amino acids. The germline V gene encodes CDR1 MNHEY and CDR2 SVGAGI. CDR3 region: CASSSRNSGNTIYF. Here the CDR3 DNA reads TGTGCCAGCAGTTCCCGGAACTCTGGAAACACCATATATTTT.

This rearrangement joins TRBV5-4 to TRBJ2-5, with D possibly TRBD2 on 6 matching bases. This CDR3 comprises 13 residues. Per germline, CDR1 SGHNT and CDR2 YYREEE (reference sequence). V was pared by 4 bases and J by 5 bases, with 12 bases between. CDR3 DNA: TGTGCCAGCAGCCTCCTCGCGGGGGAGACCCAGTACTTC. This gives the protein CASSLLAGETQYF.

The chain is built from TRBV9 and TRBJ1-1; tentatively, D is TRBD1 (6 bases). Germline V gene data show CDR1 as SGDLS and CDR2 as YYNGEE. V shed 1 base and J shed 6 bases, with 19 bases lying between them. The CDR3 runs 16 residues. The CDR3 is CASSVSPSQGFAEAFF. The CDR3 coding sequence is TGTGCCAGCAGCGTATCCCCCTCCCAGGGGTTCGCTGAAGCTTTCTTT.

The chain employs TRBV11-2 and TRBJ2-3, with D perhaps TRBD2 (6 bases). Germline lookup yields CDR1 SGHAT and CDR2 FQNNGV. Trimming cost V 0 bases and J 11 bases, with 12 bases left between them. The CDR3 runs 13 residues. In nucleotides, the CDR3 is TGTGCCAGCAGCTTAGAGCCCTCGGGGGAGCAGTATTTT. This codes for CASSLEPSGEQYF. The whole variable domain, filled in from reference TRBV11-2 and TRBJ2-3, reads EAGVAQSPRYKIIEKRQSVAFWCNPISGHATLYWYQQILGQGPKLLIQFQNNGVVDDSQLPKDRFSAERLKGVDSTLKIQPAKLEDSAVYLCASSLEPSGEQYFGPGTRLTVL.

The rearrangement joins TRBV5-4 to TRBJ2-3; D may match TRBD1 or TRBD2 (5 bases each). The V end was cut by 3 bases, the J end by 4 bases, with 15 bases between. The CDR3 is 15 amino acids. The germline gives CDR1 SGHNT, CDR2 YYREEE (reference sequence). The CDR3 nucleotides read TGTGCCAGCAGCTCCCGGACTCTACAGGCAGATACGCAGTATTTT. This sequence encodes CASSSRTLQADTQYF.

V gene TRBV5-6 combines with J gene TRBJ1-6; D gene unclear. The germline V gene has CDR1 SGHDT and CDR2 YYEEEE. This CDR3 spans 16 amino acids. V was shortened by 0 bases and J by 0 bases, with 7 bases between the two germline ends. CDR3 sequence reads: CASSLGGSSYNSPLHF. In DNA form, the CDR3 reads TGTGCCAGCAGCTTGGGAGGGAGCTCCTATAATTCACCCCTCCACTTT.

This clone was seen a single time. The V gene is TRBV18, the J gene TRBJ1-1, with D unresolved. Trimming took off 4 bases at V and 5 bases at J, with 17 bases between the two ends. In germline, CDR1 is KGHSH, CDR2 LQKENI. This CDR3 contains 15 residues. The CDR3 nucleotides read TGTGCCAGCTCACAGCCAGGACGGTCTCGGACTGAAGCTTTCTTT. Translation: CASSQPGRSRTEAFF.

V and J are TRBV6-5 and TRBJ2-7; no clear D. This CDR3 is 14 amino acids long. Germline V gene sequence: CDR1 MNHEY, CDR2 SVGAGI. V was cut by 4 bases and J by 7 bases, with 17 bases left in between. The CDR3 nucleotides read TGTGCCAGCAGTTGGACCGAGTCTACGCGGGAGCAGTACTTC. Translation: CASSWTESTREQYF.

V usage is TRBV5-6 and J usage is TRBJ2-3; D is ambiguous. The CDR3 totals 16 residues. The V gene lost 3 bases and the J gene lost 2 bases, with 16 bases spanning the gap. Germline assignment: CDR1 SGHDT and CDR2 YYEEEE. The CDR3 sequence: CASSSGFLVVTDTQYF. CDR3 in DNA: TGTGCCAGCAGCTCAGGTTTTTTGGTGGTCACAGATACGCAGTATTTT.

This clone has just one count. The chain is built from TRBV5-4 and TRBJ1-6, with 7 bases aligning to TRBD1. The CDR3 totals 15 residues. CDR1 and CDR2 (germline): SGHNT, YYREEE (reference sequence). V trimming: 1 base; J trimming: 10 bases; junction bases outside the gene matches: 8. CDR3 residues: CASSLWDRMYSPLHF. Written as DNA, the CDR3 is TGTGCCAGCAGCTTGTGGGACAGAATGTACTCACCCCTCCACTTT. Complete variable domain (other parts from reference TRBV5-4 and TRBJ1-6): ETGVTQSPTHLIKTRGQQVTLRCSSQSGHNTVSWYQQALGQGPQFIFQYYREEENGRGNFPPRFSGLQFPNYSSELNVNALELDDSALYLCASSLWDRMYSPLHFGNGTRLTVT.

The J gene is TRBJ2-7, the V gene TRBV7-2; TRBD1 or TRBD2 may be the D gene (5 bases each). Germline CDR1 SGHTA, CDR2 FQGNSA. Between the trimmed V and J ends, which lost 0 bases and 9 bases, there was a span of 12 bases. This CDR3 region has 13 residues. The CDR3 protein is CASSLAEVGVQYF. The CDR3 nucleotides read TGTGCCAGCAGCTTAGCCGAAGTGGGGGTGCAGTACTTC.

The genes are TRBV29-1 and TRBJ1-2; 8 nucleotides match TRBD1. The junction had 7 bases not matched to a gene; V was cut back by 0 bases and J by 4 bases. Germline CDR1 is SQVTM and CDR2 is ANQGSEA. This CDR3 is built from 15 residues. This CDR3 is CSVEDQDRGGYGYTF. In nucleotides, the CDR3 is TGCAGCGTTGAAGATCAAGACAGGGGCGGCTATGGCTACACCTTC.

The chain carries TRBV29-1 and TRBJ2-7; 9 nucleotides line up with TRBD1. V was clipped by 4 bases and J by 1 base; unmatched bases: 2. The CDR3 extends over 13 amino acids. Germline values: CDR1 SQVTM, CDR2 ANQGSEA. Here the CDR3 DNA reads TGCAGCGTTGTTGGGACAGGGTCCTACGAGCAGTACTTC. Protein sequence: CSVVGTGSYEQYF.

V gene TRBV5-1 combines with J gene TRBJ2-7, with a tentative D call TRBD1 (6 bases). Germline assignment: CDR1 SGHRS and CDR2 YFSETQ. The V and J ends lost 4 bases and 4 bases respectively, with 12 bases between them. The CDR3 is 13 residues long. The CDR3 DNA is TGCGCCAGCAGCAACAGGGTTGGGTACGAGCAGTACTTC. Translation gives CASSNRVGYEQYF.

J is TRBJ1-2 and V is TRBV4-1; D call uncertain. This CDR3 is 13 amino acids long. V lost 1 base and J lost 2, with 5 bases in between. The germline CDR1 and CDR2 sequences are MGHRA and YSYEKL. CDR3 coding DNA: TGCGCCAGCAGCCAAGGGACCAACTATGGCTACACCTTC. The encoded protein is CASSQGTNYGYTF.

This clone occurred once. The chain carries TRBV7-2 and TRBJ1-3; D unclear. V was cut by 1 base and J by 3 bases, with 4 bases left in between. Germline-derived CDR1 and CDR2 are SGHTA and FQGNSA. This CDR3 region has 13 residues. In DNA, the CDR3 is TGTGCCAGCAGCTTAGGTGGTGGAAACACCATATATTTT. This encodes CASSLGGGNTIYF.

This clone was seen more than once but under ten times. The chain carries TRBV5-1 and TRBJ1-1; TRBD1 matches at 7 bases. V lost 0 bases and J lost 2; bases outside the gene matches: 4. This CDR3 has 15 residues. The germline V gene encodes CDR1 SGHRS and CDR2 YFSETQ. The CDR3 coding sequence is TGCGCCAGCAGCTTGGACCCAGGGGGAAACACTGAAGCTTTCTTT. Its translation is CASSLDPGGNTEAFF.

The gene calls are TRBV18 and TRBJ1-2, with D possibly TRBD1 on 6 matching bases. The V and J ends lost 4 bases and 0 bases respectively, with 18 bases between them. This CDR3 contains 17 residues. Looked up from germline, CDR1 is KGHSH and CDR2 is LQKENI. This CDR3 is CASSLRQEHLANYGYTF. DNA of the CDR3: TGTGCCAGCTCACTACGACAGGAACACCTAGCTAACTATGGCTACACCTTC.

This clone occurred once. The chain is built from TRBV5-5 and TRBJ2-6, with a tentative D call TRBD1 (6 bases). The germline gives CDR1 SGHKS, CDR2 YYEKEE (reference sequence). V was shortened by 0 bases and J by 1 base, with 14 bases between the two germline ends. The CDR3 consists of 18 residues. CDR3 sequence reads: CASSLAQDRWSGANVLTF. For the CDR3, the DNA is TGTGCCAGCAGCTTGGCCCAAGACAGGTGGTCTGGGGCCAACGTCCTGACTTTC.

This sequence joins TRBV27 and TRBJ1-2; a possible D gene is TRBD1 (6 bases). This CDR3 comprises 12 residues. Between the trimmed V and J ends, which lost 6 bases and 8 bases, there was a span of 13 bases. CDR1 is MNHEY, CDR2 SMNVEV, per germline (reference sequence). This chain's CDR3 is CASRKTGFGYTF. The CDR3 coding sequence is TGTGCCAGCAGGAAAACAGGGTTCGGCTACACCTTC.

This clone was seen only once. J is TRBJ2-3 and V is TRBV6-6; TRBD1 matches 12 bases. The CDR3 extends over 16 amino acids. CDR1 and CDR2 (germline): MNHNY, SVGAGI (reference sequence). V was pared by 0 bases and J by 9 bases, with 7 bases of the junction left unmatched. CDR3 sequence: CASSYSGTGGAGTQYF. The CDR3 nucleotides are TGTGCCAGCAGTTACTCGGGGACAGGGGGCGCAGGGACGCAGTATTTT.